The 24 T cell receptor beta chains presented below share a single source sample, sequenced in a study of T cell repertoires in cytomegalovirus infection. TCRdb itself ran the reads through MiXCR, one entry per CDR3 protein. Among roughly 990,000 distinct CDR3 sequences, more than 25% were seen once, and the ten largest hold roughly an eighth. Their antigens are not known. Sequenced material: cultured CD8+ T cells from PBMCs, taken from culture after CMV antigen stimulation. All receptors come from a human donor in good health (CMV status not recorded). Some clones in this sample may be carry-over from other donors' samples.

This clonotype came up a few times. The J gene is TRBJ1-2, the V gene TRBV25-1, with D possibly matching TRBD1 (5 bases). Germline values: CDR1 MGHDK, CDR2 SYGVNS. This CDR3 has 16 amino acids. Trimming left V 6 bases short and J 3 bases short, with 20 bases between. This CDR3 reads CASRADAREFDYGYTF. Here the CDR3 DNA reads TGTGCCAGCAGGGCAGATGCCAGGGAATTCGACTATGGCTACACCTTC.

This clonotype came up many times. The rearrangement uses TRBV6-5 and TRBJ2-2; 9 bases match TRBD1. The CDR3 length is 16 residues. Germline loops: CDR1 MNHEY, CDR2 SVGAGI. With 0 bases clipped from V and 4 bases from J, the junction kept 3 bases outside the gene matches. As DNA, the CDR3 is TGTGCCAGCAGTTACTCGACGGGACAGGGCACCGGGGAGCTGTTTTTT. It specifies CASSYSTGQGTGELFF.

V and J are TRBV6-5 and TRBJ1-1, with TRBD1 identical over 10 bases. This CDR3 has 13 amino acids. The ends lost 4 bases at V and 9 bases at J; junction bases unmatched: 5. Germline V CDR1 and CDR2: MNHEY, SVGAGI. CDR3 sequence reads: CASSWEDRGKAFF. The DNA of the CDR3 is TGTGCCAGCAGTTGGGAGGACAGGGGGAAAGCTTTCTTT.

V gene TRBV2 combines with J gene TRBJ2-5; possible D gene TRBD2, 5 bases. From germline, CDR1 is SNHLY and CDR2 FYNNEI. Trimming pared 8 bases from V and 2 bases from J, leaving 15 bases between. The CDR3 totals 14 residues. CDR3 in DNA: TGTGCCAGCTTTGGAGGTATCCGACAAGAGACCCAGTACTTC. Encoded protein: CASFGGIRQETQYF.

The V and J genes are TRBV7-6 and TRBJ2-5; 7 bases are shared with TRBD2. This CDR3 contains 15 residues. The ends lost 5 bases at V and 5 bases at J; junction bases unmatched: 11. Germline-derived CDR1 and CDR2 are SGHVS and FNYEAQ. In nucleotides, the CDR3 is TGTGCCAGCAGCATAGGCGGGGGAGAGGTCGAGACCCAGTACTTC. Its protein product is CASSIGGGEVETQYF. Using reference TRBV7-6 and TRBJ2-5 for the parts outside the CDR3, the full variable domain is GAGVSQSPRYKVTKRGQDVALRCDPISGHVSLYWYRQALGQGPEFLTYFNYEAQQDKSGLPNDRFSAERPEGSISTLTIQRTEQRDSAMYRCASSIGGGEVETQYFGPGTRLLVL.

The V and J genes are TRBV2 and TRBJ2-7; a possible D gene is TRBD1 (5 bases). The CDR3 loop spans 14 amino acids. V was cut by 8 bases and J by 2 bases, with 16 bases left in between. The germline CDR1 and CDR2 sequences are SNHLY and FYNNEI. The CDR3 here is CASFWLTETYEQYF. In DNA, the CDR3 is TGTGCCAGCTTTTGGTTGACAGAAACCTACGAGCAGTACTTC.

This clonotype has a handful of counts. The chain links TRBV7-3 to TRBJ2-1, with D hard to call. The CDR3 has 13 amino acids. Germline CDR1 SGHTA, CDR2 FQGTGA. Between the trimmed V and J ends, which lost 4 bases and 6 bases, there was a span of 10 bases. The CDR3 nucleotides read TGTGCCAGCAGCTGGGCCCCCTCCAATGAGCAGTTCTTC. Its protein product is CASSWAPSNEQFF.

This clonotype was recorded at least ten times. V is TRBV7-2 and J is TRBJ2-3, with D unclear. CDR1 is SGHTA, CDR2 FQGNSA, per germline. CDR3 size: 14 residues. Trimming left V 1 base short and J 4 bases short, with 9 bases between. The DNA of the CDR3 is TGTGCCAGCAGCTTAGTTAGTGGGGCAGATACGCAGTATTTT. This gives the protein CASSLVSGADTQYF.

This clonotype was detected a few times. Sequence at one end of the junction differs from germline and may be a read error. The rearrangement uses TRBV7-7 and TRBJ2-5; 11 nucleotides match TRBD2. Germline loops: CDR1 SSHAT, CDR2 FNYEAQ (reference sequence). The CDR3 is 15 residues long. CDR3 region: CASSLAGGAQETQYF. DNA for the CDR3: TGTGCTAGCAGCTTAGCGGGAGGGGCCCAAGAGACCCAGTACTTC.

This clonotype was detected ten times or more. The rearrangement uses TRBV12-3 or TRBV12-4 and TRBJ2-5, with D uncertain. V was cut by 8 bases and J by 1 base, with 14 bases left in between. This CDR3 has 14 residues. The CDR3: CASGVFAAQETQYF. The CDR3 DNA sequence: TGTGCCAGCGGTGTTTTCGCCGCCCAAGAGACCCAGTACTTC.

The chain has TRBV19 and TRBJ2-7, with D possibly TRBD2 on 6 matching bases. V was trimmed by 6 bases and J by 5 bases, leaving 11 bases between them. Germline CDR1 and CDR2: LNHDA and SQIVND (reference sequence). The CDR3 sequence is 12 residues long. The CDR3 nucleotides are TGTGCCAGTAGCGGGGGTTTCCACGAGCAGTACTTC. Its protein is CASSGGFHEQYF.

The chain employs TRBV12-3 or TRBV12-4 and TRBJ1-2; a possible D gene is TRBD1 (5 bases). CDR3 size: 13 residues. The V and J ends lost 3 bases and 7 bases respectively, with 12 bases between them. The DNA of the CDR3 is TGTGCCAGCAGTTTTTCGGGGGAGGCTGGCTACACCTTC. This encodes CASSFSGEAGYTF.

This chain connects TRBV12-3 or TRBV12-4 to TRBJ1-5, with D perhaps matching TRBD1 (5 bases). V was clipped by 6 bases and J by 7 bases, with 16 bases between them. The CDR3 runs 14 residues. This chain's CDR3 is CASRLGGENQPQHF. CDR3 DNA sequence: TGTGCCAGCAGGTTGGGAGGGGAGAACCAGCCCCAGCATTTT.

The chain uses TRBV2 and TRBJ1-5; a weak D match, TRBD1 (5 bases). CDR1 and CDR2 from the germline V gene are SNHLY and FYNNEI. The V end was cut by 6 bases, the J end by 0 bases, with 12 bases between. The CDR3 is made up of 15 amino acids. The CDR3 loop is CASRSGAYSNQPQHF. The CDR3 DNA is TGTGCCAGCAGAAGCGGGGCTTATAGCAATCAGCCCCAGCATTTT.

V is TRBV12-3 or TRBV12-4 and J is TRBJ1-5; 7 nucleotides align to TRBD1. This CDR3 is 15 amino acids long. V shed 6 bases, J shed 4 bases, and the junction held 9 bases outside the gene matches. CDR3 in DNA: TGTGCCAGCAGCCCCCTTTGGGACAGTAATCAGCCCCAGCATTTT. Translating gives CASSPLWDSNQPQHF.

V is TRBV6-6 and J is TRBJ2-4, with 8 bases identical to TRBD2. Germline V gene data show CDR1 as MNHNY and CDR2 as SVGAGI (reference sequence). Trimming cost V 7 bases and J 0 bases; bases outside gene matches: 11. CDR3 length equals 17 residues. CDR3 region: CASIRRGVLLAKNIQYF. DNA for the CDR3: TGTGCCAGCATACGGCGGGGGGTCTTACTAGCCAAAAACATTCAGTACTTC.

The chain uses TRBV2 and TRBJ1-6; no firm D call. Trimming removed 1 base from V and 0 bases from J, with 7 bases in between. CDR3 length: 16 amino acids. Germline assignment: CDR1 SNHLY and CDR2 FYNNEI. The CDR3 nucleotides are TGTGCCAGCAGTGAAGTCAGGAGCTCCTATAATTCACCCCTCCACTTT. This sequence encodes CASSEVRSSYNSPLHF.

CDR3 residues: CASSSKVDSTREDYGYTF. As DNA, the CDR3 is TGTGCCAGCAGCTCCAAGGTGGACAGCACTCGCGAGGACTATGGCTACACCTTC. J is TRBJ1-2 and V is TRBV7-9; maybe TRBD1 (6 bases). Trimming removed 4 bases at V and 3 bases at J, with 24 bases between. There are 18 residues in the CDR3. Germline V gene lookup returns CDR1 SEHNR and CDR2 FQNEAQ (reference sequence).

The chain links TRBV6-2 or TRBV6-3 to TRBJ2-7; no definite D call. Germline V gene sequence: CDR1 MNHEY, CDR2 SVGEGT. This CDR3 is 13 amino acids long. Trimming stripped 0 bases from V and 9 bases from J, with 12 bases between. This CDR3 is CASSYSGVNGQYF. The CDR3 DNA is TGTGCCAGCAGTTACTCCGGCGTCAACGGGCAGTACTTC.

This clonotype is a singleton in its sample. The chain recombines TRBV6-1 with TRBJ2-7; D is ambiguous. V dropped 4 bases and J dropped 7 bases, with 11 bases sitting between them. CDR3 length: 12 amino acids. Germline lookup yields CDR1 MNHNS and CDR2 SASEGT. Here the CDR3 reads CASSVPPREQYV. Here the CDR3 DNA reads TGTGCCAGCAGTGTGCCTCCTAGAGAGCAGTACGTC.

The gene calls are TRBV29-1 and TRBJ2-7, with D hard to call. The V gene's germline CDR1 is SQVTM and CDR2 ANQGSEA. The CDR3 contains 13 residues. The V gene lost 7 bases and the J gene lost 1 base, with 14 bases spanning the gap. CDR3 sequence (DNA): TGCAGCGCCAAGGACGGAGAATCCTACGAGCAGTACGTC. Protein sequence: CSAKDGESYEQYV.

This clonotype was detected a few times. This sequence joins TRBV4-2 and TRBJ2-3; 10 bases align to TRBD2. Germline loops: CDR1 LGHNA, CDR2 YNFKEQ. The CDR3 has 16 amino acids. The J segment lost 0 bases and the V segment lost 4 bases, leaving 4 bases of the junction unmatched. CDR3 bases: TGTGCCAGCAGCCTCACTAGCGGGACGAGCACAGATACGCAGTATTTT. This gives the protein CASSLTSGTSTDTQYF.

At least ten counts were recorded for this clonotype. The J gene is TRBJ2-1, the V gene TRBV7-9; TRBD1 matches at 11 bases. The CDR3 is 15 residues long. V shed 3 bases and J 4 bases; nucleotides not matched to a gene: 2. The germline CDR1 and CDR2 sequences are SEHNR and FQNEAQ (reference sequence). This chain's CDR3 is CASSLGQGVYNEQFF. The CDR3 bases are TGTGCCAGCAGCTTGGGACAGGGGGTATACAATGAGCAGTTCTTC.

For this clonotype: This may arise from a read error, as a much more abundant clone is one base away. The chain is built from TRBV7-8 and TRBJ1-5; D might be TRBD1 (6 bases). The germline V gene has CDR1 SGHVS and CDR2 FQNEAQ. CDR3 length: 16 residues. DNA for the CDR3: TGTGCCAACAGCTTGACAGGCGGGTCTAGCAATCAGCCCCAGCATTTT. Translated, it gives CANSLTGGSSNQPQHF.